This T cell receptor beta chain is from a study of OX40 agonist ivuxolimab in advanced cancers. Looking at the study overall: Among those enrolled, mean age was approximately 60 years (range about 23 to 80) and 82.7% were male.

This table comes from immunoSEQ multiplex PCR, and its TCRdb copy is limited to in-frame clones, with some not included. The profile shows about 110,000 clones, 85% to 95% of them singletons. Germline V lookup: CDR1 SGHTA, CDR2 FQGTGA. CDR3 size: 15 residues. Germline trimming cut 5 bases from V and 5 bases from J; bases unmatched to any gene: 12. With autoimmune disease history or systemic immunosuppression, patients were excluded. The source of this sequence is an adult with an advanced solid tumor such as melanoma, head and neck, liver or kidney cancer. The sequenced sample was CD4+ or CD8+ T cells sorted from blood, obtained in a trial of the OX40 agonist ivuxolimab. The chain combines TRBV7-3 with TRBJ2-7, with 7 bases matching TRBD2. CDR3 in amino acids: CASSQSGTNPHEQYF. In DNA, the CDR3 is TGTGCCAGCAGCCAAAGCGGGACGAACCCCCACGAGCAGTACTTC.